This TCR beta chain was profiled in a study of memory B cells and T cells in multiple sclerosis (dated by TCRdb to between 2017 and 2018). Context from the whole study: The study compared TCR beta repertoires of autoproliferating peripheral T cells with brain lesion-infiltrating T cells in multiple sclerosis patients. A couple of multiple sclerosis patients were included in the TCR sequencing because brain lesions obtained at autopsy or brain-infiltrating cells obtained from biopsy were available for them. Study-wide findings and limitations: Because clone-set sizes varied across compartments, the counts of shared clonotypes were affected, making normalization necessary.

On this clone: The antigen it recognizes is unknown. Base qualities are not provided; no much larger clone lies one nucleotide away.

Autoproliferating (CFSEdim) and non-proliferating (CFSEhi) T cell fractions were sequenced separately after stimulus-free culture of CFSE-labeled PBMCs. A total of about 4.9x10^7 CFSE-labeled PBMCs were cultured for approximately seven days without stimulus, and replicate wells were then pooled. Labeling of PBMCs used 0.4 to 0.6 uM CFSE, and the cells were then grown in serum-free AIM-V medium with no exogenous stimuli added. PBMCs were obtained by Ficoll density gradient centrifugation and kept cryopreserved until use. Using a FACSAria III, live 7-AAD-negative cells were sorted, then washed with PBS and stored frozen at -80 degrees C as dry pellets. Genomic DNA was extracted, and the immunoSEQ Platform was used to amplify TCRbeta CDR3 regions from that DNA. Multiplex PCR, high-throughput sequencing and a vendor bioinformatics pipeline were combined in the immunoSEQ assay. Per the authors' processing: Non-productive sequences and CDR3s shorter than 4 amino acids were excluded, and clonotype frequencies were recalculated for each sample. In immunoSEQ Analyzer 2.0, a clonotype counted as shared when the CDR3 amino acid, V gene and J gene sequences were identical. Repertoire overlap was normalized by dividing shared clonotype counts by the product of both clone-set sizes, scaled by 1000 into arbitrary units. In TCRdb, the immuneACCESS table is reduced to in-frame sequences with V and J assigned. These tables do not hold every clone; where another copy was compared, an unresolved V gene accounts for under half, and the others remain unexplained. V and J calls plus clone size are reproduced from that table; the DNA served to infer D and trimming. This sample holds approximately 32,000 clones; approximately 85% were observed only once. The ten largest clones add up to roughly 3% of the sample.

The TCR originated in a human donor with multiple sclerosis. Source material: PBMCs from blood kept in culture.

In nucleotides, the sequence is TGTGCCAGCAGTTACAGGGGGCAAGCGAACACCGGGGAGCTGTTTTTT. Translated, this is CASSYRGQANTGELFF. The V and J segments used are TRBV6-6 and TRBJ2-2; 7 bases in between match TRBD1. The germline V gene (reference sequence) specifies MNHNY as CDR1 and SVGAGI as CDR2. Its CDR3 holds 16 amino acids, cysteine through phenylalanine. The entry retains the CDR3 DNA only, 48 bases that are in frame from base 1. Unmatched junction bases come to 3, with V trimmed by 2 bases and J by 0 bases.